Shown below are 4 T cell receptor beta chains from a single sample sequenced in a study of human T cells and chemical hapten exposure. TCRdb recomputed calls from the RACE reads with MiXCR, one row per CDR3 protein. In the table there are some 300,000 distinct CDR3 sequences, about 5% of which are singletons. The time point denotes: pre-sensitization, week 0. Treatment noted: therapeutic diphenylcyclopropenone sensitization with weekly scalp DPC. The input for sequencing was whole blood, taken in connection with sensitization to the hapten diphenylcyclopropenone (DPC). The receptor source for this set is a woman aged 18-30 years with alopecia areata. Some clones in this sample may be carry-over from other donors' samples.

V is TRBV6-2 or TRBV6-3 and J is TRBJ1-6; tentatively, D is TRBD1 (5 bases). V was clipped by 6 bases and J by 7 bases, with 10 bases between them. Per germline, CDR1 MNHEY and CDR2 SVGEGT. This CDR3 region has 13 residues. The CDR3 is CASSGTENSPLHF. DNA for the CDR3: TGTGCCAGCAGCGGGACCGAGAATTCACCCCTCCACTTT.

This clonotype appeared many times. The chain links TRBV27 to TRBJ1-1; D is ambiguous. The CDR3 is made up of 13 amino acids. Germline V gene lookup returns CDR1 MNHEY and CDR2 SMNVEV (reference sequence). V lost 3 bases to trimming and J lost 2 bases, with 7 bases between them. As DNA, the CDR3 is TGTGCCAGCAGTTTCCAGCTTAACACTGAAGCTTTCTTT. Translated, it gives CASSFQLNTEAFF.

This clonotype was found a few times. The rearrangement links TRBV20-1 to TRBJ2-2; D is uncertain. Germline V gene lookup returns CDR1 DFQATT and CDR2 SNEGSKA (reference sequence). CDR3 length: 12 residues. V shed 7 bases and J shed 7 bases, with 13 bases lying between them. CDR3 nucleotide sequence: TGCAGTGGAAAGGTGCCGGGCGGGGAGCTGTTTTTT. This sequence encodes CSGKVPGGELFF.

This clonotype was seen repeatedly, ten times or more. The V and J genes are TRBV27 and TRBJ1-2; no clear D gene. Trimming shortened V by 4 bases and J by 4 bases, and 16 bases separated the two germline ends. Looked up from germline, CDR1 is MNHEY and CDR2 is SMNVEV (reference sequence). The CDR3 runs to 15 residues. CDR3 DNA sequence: TGTGCCAGCAGTTCCACGGGCGGGCCCCTCTATGGCTACACCTTC. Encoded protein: CASSSTGGPLYGYTF.